Listed below are T cell receptor beta chains from one sample, sequenced in a study of cytomegalovirus exposure and HLA in healthy donors. Data came from immunoSEQ multiplex PCR; TCRdb stores just in-frame clones and leaves some out. The data contain 150,000 to 200,000 clones, roughly nine tenths of them singletons. The sample consisted of PBMCs. The receptors derive from a young woman in good health and CMV-seropositive. Both conserved end residues are part of each CDR3. Fields, in order: clone size, V gene, D gene, J gene, CDR3 protein, CDR3 DNA. A D gene is named only where the DNA matches it firmly. Clone sizes are given selectively: once, few, many, or a class where the clone is expanded.

.	TRBV4-2	TRBD1	TRBJ2-7	CASSQEAGQAPYEQYF	TGTGCCAGCAGCCAAGAGGCCGGACAGGCCCCCTACGAGCAGTACTTC
.	TRBV6-6	.	TRBJ2-1	CASSYGGLGSYNEQFF	TGTGCCAGCAGTTACGGAGGACTGGGATCCTACAATGAGCAGTTCTTC
.	TRBV7-2	.	TRBJ1-4	CASSLGDSDNEKLFF	TGTGCCAGCAGCTTGGGTGACAGTGATAATGAAAAACTGTTTTTT
.	TRBV5-1	.	TRBJ1-5	CASSLVSGSNQPQHF	TGCGCCAGCAGCTTGGTATCAGGGAGCAATCAGCCCCAGCATTTT
.	TRBV5-5	TRBD2	TRBJ2-1	CASSLGGLGFREQFF	TGTGCCAGCAGCTTGGGGGGACTAGGATTCCGGGAGCAGTTCTTC
.	TRBV6-5	TRBD1	TRBJ1-1	CASSTDRGNTEAFF	TGTGCCAGCAGCACGGACAGGGGTAACACTGAAGCTTTCTTT
.	TRBV18	.	TRBJ2-7	CASSPYGLGAYEQYF	TGTGCCAGCTCACCGTACGGTCTGGGAGCCTACGAGCAGTACTTC
.	TRBV6-5	TRBD1	TRBJ1-1	CASSYKQGVTEAFF	TGTGCCAGCAGTTACAAACAGGGGGTCACTGAAGCTTTCTTT
.	TRBV5-1	.	TRBJ2-5	CASSQGPETQYF	TGCGCCAGCAGCCAGGGCCCAGAGACCCAGTACTTC
.	TRBV6-1	.	TRBJ1-2	CASSDGMGLGGSGYTF	TGTGCCAGCAGTGATGGGATGGGCTTGGGAGGATCTGGCTACACCTTC
.	TRBV10-3	.	TRBJ1-5	CAIQQGIGSNQPQHF	TGTGCCATTCAACAGGGAATTGGTAGCAATCAGCCCCAGCATTTT
few	TRBV6-1	TRBD2	TRBJ2-3	CASRAGGQDTQYF	TGTGCCAGCCGAGCGGGGGGGCAAGATACGCAGTATTTT
.	TRBV19	TRBD2	TRBJ2-5	CASSMSSGGARTQYF	TGTGCCAGTAGTATGTCTAGCGGGGGGGCCAGGACCCAGTACTTC
.	TRBV7-9	TRBD1	TRBJ2-7	CASSPRDRGHEQYF	TGTGCCAGCAGCCCGCGGGACAGGGGGCACGAGCAGTACTTC
once	TRBV6-1	.	TRBJ1-2	CASRLGPWEGYGYTF	TGTGCCAGCAGGCTTGGCCCTTGGGAGGGGTATGGCTACACCTTC
.	TRBV19	TRBD1	TRBJ1-2	CASSPRGAREGDGYTF	TGTGCCAGTAGTCCCAGGGGGGCCAGAGAGGGTGATGGCTACACCTTC
.	TRBV7-7	.	TRBJ2-7	CASLGRGGTYEQYF	TGTGCCAGCCTCGGCAGAGGGGGAACCTACGAGCAGTACTTC
.	TRBV5-6	TRBD2	TRBJ2-3	CASSHGGSGGTDTQYF	TGTGCCAGCAGTCATGGGGGTAGCGGGGGCACAGATACGCAGTATTTT
once	TRBV6-1	TRBD2	TRBJ2-7	CASRPTSGSTYEQYF	TGTGCCAGCAGGCCAACTAGCGGTTCAACCTACGAGCAGTACTTC
.	TRBV28	TRBD1	TRBJ1-3	CASSLGQGASGNTIYF	TGTGCCAGCAGTCTTGGACAGGGGGCCTCTGGAAACACCATATATTTT
.	TRBV5-6	.	TRBJ1-1	CASSLGGTLNTEAFF	TGTGCCAGCAGCTTGGGTGGGACATTGAACACTGAAGCTTTCTTT
.	TRBV27	.	TRBJ1-5	CASSLGGDQPQHF	TGTGCCAGCAGTTTGGGAGGAGATCAGCCCCAGCATTTT
.	TRBV27	TRBD1	TRBJ2-1	CASSPDRGDNEQFF	TGTGCCAGCAGCCCGGACAGGGGAGACAATGAGCAGTTCTTC
.	TRBV28	TRBD1	TRBJ2-5	CASSSGQGGETQYF	TGTGCCAGCAGTTCGGGACAGGGAGGGGAGACCCAGTACTTC
.	TRBV28	.	TRBJ1-5	CASSHTGQNQPQHF	TGTGCCAGCAGCCATACCGGACAGAATCAGCCCCAGCATTTT
.	TRBV7-2	TRBD1	TRBJ1-1	CASSFSGQPNTEAFF	TGTGCCAGCAGCTTCTCGGGACAGCCGAACACTGAAGCTTTCTTT
.	TRBV10-3	.	TRBJ1-5	CAISDKEESNQPQHF	TGTGCCATCAGTGACAAGGAGGAGAGCAATCAGCCCCAGCATTTT
.	TRBV6-1	TRBD1	TRBJ2-5	CASRQGNQETQYF	TGTGCCAGCAGACAGGGGAACCAAGAGACCCAGTACTTC
.	TRBV12-5	.	TRBJ1-5	CASGLVLDRDSNQPQHF	TGTGCTAGTGGTTTGGTCCTAGACAGAGATAGCAATCAGCCCCAGCATTTT
.	TRBV5-4	.	TRBJ2-5	CASSLGLDPQETQYF	TGTGCCAGCAGCTTGGGACTAGACCCACAAGAGACCCAGTACTTC
.	TRBV19	.	TRBJ1-6	CASSLRGEDTLHF	TGTGCCAGTAGCCTTCGGGGGGAAGATACCCTCCACTTT
.	TRBV15	.	TRBJ1-3	CATAAGYGNTIYF	TGTGCCACTGCAGCAGGGTATGGAAACACCATATATTTT
.	TRBV5-1	.	TRBJ1-4	CASSLGHGVIEKLFF	TGCGCCAGCAGCTTGGGTCACGGTGTGATTGAAAAACTGTTTTTT
.	TRBV7-9	.	TRBJ2-5	CASSLGQNQETQYF	TGTGCCAGCAGCTTAGGGCAGAACCAAGAGACCCAGTACTTC
once	TRBV5-1	.	TRBJ2-1	CASSLGQTYNEQFF	TGCGCCAGCAGCTTGGGACAGACCTACAATGAGCAGTTCTTC
.	TRBV28	.	TRBJ1-3	CASSWGLSGNTIYF	TGTGCCAGCAGTTGGGGGCTCTCTGGAAACACCATATATTTT
.	TRBV29-1	.	TRBJ2-3	CSVEIGTSTDTQYF	TGCAGCGTTGAAATCGGGACTAGCACAGATACGCAGTATTTT
.	TRBV5-6	TRBD2	TRBJ2-1	CASSLEGFSRLADNEQFF	TGTGCCAGCAGCTTGGAGGGTTTTTCGAGACTAGCCGATAATGAGCAGTTCTTC
.	TRBV9	TRBD2	TRBJ2-2	CASSVYGSGGTGELFF	TGTGCCAGCAGCGTATATGGTTCGGGAGGAACCGGGGAGCTGTTTTTT
.	TRBV5-1	TRBD1	TRBJ2-7	CASSLTGGEQYF	TGCGCCAGCAGCTTGACAGGGGGCGAGCAGTACTTC
.	TRBV5-4	.	TRBJ1-5	CASSLEQGGPQHF	TGTGCCAGCAGCTTGGAACAGGGTGGGCCCCAGCATTTT
.	TRBV27	TRBD2	TRBJ2-1	CASSLAGAGYNEQFF	TGTGCCAGCAGTCTAGCGGGAGCAGGCTACAATGAGCAGTTCTTC
.	TRBV11-2	.	TRBJ1-2	CASSRRGGRNIINYGYTF	TGTGCCAGCAGCCGGCGGGGAGGGCGAAACATTATTAACTATGGCTACACCTTC
few	TRBV19	.	TRBJ2-3	CASSIAGATQYF	TGTGCCAGTAGTATTGCGGGGGCTACGCAGTATTTT
.	TRBV27	TRBD1	TRBJ2-3	CASSPLQGGSDTQYF	TGTGCCAGCAGTCCGTTACAGGGGGGATCAGATACGCAGTATTTT
once	TRBV7-9	.	TRBJ2-1	CASSTVVSEQFF	TGTGCCAGCAGCACGGTAGTTTCTGAGCAGTTCTTC
.	TRBV2	.	TRBJ1-2	CASSEAPGYYGYTF	TGTGCCAGCAGTGAAGCACCGGGGTACTATGGCTACACCTTC
.	TRBV15	TRBD1	TRBJ2-3	CATSRDGQGGTDTQYF	TGTGCCACCAGCAGAGATGGGCAGGGGGGCACAGATACGCAGTATTTT
.	TRBV5-1	.	TRBJ1-2	CASSFRVGSYTF	TGCGCCAGCAGCTTCAGGGTGGGTAGCTACACCTTC
.	TRBV18	TRBD2	TRBJ2-3	CASSPLPGQVSRTSGSSQYF	TGTGCCAGCTCACCACTCCCGGGACAGGTTTCCCGGACTAGCGGGAGTTCGCAGTATTTT
.	TRBV6-6	.	TRBJ2-5	CASTEGVQETQYF	TGTGCCAGCACCGAGGGGGTACAAGAGACCCAGTACTTC
.	TRBV5-7	TRBD1	TRBJ2-5	CASSPRTGTQETQYF	TGTGCCAGCAGCCCGCGGACAGGGACCCAAGAGACCCAGTACTTC
.	TRBV19	.	TRBJ2-2	CASSLRTTGTGELFF	TGTGCCAGTAGTCTAAGAACGACAGGTACCGGGGAGCTGTTTTTT
.	TRBV9	TRBD1	TRBJ1-2	CASSRGDRGPPAGYTF	TGTGCCAGCAGCAGAGGGGACAGGGGGCCCCCAGCGGGCTACACCTTC
.	TRBV5-1	.	TRBJ1-1	CASSPSTAGLNTEAFF	TGCGCCAGCAGCCCCTCGACGGCAGGGTTGAACACTGAAGCTTTCTTT